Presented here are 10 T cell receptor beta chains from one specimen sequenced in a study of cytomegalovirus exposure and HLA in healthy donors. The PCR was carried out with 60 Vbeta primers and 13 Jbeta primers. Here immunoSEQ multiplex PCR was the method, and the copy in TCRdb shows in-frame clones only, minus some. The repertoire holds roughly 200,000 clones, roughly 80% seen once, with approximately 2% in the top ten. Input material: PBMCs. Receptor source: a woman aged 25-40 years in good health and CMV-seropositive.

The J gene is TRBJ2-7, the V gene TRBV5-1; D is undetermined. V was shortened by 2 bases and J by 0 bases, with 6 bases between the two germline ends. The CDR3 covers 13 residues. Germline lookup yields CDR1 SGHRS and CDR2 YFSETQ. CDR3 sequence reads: CASSFGSSYEQYF. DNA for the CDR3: TGCGCCAGCAGCTTCGGTTCCTCCTACGAGCAGTACTTC. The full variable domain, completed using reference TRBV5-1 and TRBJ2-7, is KAGVTQTPRYLIKTRGQQVTLSCSPISGHRSVSWYQQTPGQGLQFLFEYFSETQRNKGNFPGRFSGRQFSNSRSEMNVSTLELGDSALYLCASSFGSSYEQYFGPGTRLTVT.

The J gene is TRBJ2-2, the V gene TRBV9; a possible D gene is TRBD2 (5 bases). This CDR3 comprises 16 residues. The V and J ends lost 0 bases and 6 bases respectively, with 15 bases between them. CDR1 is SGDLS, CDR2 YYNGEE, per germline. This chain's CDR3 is CASSVASSLVSGELFF. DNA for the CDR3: TGTGCCAGCAGCGTAGCTTCTAGCTTGGTGTCCGGGGAGCTGTTTTTT.

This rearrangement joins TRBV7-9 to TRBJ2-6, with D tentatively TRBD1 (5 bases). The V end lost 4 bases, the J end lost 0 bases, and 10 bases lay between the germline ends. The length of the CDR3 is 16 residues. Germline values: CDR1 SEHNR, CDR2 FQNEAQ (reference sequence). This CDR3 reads CASSSDSSSGANVLTF. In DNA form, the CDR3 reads TGTGCCAGCAGCTCAGACAGTAGCTCTGGGGCCAACGTCCTGACTTTC.

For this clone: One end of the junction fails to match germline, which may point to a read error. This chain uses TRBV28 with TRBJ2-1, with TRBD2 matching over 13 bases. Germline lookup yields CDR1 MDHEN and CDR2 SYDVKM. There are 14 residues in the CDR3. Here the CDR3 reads CASSPTGLAGTEVF. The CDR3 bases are TGTGCCAGCAGTCCTACGGGACTAGCGGGGACCGAGGTCTTC.

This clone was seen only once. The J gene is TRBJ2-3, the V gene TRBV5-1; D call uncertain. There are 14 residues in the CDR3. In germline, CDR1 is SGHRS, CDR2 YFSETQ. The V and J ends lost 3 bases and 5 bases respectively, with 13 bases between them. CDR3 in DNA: TGCGCCAGCAGCTCGGTCGGCGGCGGAGATACGCAGTATTTT. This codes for CASSSVGGGDTQYF.

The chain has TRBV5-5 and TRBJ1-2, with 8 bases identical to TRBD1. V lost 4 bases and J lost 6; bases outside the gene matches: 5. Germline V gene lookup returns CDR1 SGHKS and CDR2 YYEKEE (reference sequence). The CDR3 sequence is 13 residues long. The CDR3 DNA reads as TGTGCCAGCAGCCCTTCGGACAGGGATGGCTACACCTTC. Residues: CASSPSDRDGYTF.

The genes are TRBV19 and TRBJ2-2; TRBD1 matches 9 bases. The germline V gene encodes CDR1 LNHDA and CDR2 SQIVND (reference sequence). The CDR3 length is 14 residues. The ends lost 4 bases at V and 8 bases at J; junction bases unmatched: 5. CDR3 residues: CASSTGTGIGELFF. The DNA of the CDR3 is TGTGCCAGTAGTACAGGGACAGGGATTGGGGAGCTGTTTTTT.

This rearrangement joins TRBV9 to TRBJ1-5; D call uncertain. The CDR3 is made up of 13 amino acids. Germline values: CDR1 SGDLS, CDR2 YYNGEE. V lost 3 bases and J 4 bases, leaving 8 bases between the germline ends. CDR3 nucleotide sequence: TGTGCCAGCAGCGACGGAGAGAATCAGCCCCAGCATTTT. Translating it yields CASSDGENQPQHF.

Here the CDR3 DNA reads TGTGCCAGCAGTGCCCCGGGTTGGGAGACCCAGTACTTC. This encodes CASSAPGWETQYF. The chain recombines TRBV2 with TRBJ2-5; no clear D. V dropped 4 bases and J dropped 5 bases, with 11 bases sitting between them. This CDR3 has 13 amino acids. Germline V gene data show CDR1 as SNHLY and CDR2 as FYNNEI.

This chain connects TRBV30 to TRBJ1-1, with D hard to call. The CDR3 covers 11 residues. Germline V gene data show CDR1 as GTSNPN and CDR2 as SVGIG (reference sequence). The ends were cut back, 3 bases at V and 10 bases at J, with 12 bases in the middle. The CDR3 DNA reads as TGTGCCTGGAGCCCGGGTAATCGAGCTTTCTTT. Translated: CAWSPGNRAFF.